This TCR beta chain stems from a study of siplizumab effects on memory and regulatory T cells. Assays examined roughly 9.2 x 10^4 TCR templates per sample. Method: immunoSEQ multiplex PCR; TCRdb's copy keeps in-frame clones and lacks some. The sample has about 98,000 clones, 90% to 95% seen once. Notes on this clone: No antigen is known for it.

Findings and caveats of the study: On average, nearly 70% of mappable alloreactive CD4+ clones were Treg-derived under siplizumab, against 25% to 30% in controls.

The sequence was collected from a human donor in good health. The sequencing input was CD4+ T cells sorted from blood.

Written as DNA, the CDR3 is TGTGCCAGCAGCGCCCGGGGAGGGAACAATCAGCCCCAGCATTTT. Translating gives CASSARGGNNQPQHF. J is TRBJ1-5 and V is TRBV2; D is unclear. The CDR3 length is 15 residues. Between the trimmed V and J ends, which lost 6 bases and 3 bases, there was a span of 15 bases. From germline, CDR1 is SNHLY and CDR2 FYNNEI.